This T cell receptor (beta chain) stems from a study of technical replicates of blood from a handful of donors. This table comes from immunoSEQ multiplex PCR, and its TCRdb copy is limited to in-frame clones, with some not included. The sample carries approximately 52,000 clones, just over 85% recorded once. Sequencing used PBMCs. The TCR comes from a human donor in good health. Some clones in this sample may be carry-over from other donors' samples.

CDR3 nucleotide sequence: TGTGCCAGCAAACTACAGGGTACGGAGACCCAGTACTTC. This encodes CASKLQGTETQYF. The chain couples TRBV27 to TRBJ2-5, with D possibly TRBD1 on 6 matching bases. Germline CDR1 is MNHEY and CDR2 is SMNVEV (reference sequence). V was clipped by 7 bases and J by 5 bases, with 14 bases between them. The CDR3 extends over 13 amino acids.